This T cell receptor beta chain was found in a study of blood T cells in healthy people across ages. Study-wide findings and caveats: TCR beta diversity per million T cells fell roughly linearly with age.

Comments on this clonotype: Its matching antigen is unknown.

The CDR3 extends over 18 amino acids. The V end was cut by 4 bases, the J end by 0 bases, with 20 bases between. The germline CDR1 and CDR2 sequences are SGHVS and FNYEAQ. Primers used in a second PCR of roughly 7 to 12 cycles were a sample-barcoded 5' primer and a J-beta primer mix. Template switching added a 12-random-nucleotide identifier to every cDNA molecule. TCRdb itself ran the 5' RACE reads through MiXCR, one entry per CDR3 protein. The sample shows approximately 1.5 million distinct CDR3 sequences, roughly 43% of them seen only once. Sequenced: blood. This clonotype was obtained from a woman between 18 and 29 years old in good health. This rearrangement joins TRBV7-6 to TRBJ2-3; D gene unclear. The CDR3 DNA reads TGTGCCAGCAGCTCCAGGCCCCGTGTCGAGCTAAGCACAGATACGCAGTATTTT. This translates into CASSSRPRVELSTDTQYF.